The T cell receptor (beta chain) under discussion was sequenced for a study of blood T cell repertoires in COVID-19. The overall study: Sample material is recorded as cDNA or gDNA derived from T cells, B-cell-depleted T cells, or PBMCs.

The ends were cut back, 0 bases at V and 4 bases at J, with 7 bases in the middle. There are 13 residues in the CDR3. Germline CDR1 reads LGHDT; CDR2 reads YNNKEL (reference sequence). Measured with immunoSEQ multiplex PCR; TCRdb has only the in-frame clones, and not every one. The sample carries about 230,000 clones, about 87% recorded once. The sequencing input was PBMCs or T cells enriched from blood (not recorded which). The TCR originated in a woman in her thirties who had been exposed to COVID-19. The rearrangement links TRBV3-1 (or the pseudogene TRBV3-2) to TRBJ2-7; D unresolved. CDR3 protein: CASSQDLTYEQYF. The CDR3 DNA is TGTGCCAGCAGCCAAGATCTAACTTACGAGCAGTACTTC.